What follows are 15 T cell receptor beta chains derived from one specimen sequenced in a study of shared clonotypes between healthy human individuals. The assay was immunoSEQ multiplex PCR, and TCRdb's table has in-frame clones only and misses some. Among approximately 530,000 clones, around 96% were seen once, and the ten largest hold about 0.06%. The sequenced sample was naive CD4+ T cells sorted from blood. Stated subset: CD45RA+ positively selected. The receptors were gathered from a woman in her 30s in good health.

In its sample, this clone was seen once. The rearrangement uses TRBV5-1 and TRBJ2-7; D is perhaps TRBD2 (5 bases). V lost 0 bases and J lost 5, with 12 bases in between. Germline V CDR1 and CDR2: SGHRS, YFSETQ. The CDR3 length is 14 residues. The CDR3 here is CASSLAPLANEQYF. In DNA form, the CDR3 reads TGCGCCAGCAGCTTGGCTCCCCTAGCTAACGAGCAGTACTTC.

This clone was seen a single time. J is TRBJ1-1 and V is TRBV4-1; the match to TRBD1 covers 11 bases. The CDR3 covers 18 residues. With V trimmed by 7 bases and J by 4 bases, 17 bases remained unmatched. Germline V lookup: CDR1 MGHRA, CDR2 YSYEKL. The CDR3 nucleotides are TGCGCCAGCATTCGGCTCTTAGGGACAGGGGGGTCTGCCACTGAAGCTTTCTTT. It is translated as CASIRLLGTGGSATEAFF.

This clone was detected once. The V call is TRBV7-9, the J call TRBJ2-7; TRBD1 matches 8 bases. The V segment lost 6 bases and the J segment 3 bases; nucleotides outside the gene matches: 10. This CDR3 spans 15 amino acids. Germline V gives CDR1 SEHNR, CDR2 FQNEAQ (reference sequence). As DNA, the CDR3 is TGTGCCAGCAGAAAGACCGGGACAGGACTCTACGAGCAGTACTTC. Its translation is CASRKTGTGLYEQYF.

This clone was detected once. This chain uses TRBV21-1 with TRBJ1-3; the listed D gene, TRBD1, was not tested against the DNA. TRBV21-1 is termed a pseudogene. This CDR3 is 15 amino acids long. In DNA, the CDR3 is TGTGCCAGCAGCCCCTGGGACACCTCTGGAAACACCATATATTTT. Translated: CASSPWDTSGNTIYF.

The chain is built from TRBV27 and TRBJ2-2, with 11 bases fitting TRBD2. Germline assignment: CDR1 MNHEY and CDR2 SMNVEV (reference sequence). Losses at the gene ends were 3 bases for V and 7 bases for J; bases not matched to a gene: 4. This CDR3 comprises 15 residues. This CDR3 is CASSFSGRVVGELFF. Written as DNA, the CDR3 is TGTGCCAGCAGTTTTAGCGGGAGGGTGGTCGGGGAGCTGTTTTTT.

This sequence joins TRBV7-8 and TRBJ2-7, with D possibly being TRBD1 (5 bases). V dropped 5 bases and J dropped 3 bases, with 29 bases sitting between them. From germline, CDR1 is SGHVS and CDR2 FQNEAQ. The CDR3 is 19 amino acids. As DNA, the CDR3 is TGTGCCAGCAGCCCTAGAGCCGCTTCCGGCTCGCAGGGCTACTACGAGCAGTACTTC. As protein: CASSPRAASGSQGYYEQYF.

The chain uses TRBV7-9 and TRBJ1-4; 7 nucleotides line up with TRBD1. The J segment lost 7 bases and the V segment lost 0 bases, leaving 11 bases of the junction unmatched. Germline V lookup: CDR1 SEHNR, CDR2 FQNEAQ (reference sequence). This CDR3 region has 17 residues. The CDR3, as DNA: TGTGCCAGCAGCTTAGCAGGGGGCCTAGGAACGGGTGAAAAACTGTTTTTT. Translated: CASSLAGGLGTGEKLFF. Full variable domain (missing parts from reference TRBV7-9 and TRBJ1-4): DTGVSQNPRHKITKRGQNVTFRCDPISEHNRLYWYRQTLGQGPEFLTYFQNEAQLEKSRLLSDRFSAERPKGSFSTLEIQRTEQGDSAMYLCASSLAGGLGTGEKLFFGSGTQLSVL.

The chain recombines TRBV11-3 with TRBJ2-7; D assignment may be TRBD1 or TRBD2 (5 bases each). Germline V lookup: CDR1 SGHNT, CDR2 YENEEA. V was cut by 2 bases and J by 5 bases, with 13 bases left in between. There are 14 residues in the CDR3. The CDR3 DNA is TGTGCCAGCAGCTTAATTAGGGGAGCCCACGAGCAGTACTTC. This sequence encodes CASSLIRGAHEQYF.

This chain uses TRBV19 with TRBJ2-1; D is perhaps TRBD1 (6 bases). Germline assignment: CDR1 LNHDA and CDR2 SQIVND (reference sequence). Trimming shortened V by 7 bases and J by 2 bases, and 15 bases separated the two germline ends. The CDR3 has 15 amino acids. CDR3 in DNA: TGTGCCAGTACCCCAGACAGGTGGCCCTACAATGAGCAGTTCTTC. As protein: CASTPDRWPYNEQFF.

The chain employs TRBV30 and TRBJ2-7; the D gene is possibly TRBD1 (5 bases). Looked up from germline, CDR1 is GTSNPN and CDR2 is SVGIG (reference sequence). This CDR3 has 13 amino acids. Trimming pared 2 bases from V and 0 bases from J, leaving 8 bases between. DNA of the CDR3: TGTGCCTGGAGTTCGGACATCTCCTACGAGCAGTACTTC. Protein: CAWSSDISYEQYF.

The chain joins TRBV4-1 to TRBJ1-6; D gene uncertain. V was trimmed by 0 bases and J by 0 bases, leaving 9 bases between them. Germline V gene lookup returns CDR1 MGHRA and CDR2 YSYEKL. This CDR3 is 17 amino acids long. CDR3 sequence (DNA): TGCGCCAGCAGCCAAGATTTGGCGGGCTCCTATAATTCACCCCTCCACTTT. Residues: CASSQDLAGSYNSPLHF.

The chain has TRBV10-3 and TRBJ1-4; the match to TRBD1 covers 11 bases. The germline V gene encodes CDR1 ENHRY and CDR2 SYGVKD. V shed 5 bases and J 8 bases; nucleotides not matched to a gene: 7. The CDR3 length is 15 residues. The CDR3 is CAISQPDRGQEKLFF. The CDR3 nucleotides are TGTGCCATCAGTCAACCGGACAGGGGGCAGGAAAAACTGTTTTTT.

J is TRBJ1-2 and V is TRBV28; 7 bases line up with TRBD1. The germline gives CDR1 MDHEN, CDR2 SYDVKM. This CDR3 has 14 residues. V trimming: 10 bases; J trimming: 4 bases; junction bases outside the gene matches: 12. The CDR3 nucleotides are TGTGCCACCAGAATTACAGGGGTTGCCTATGGCTACACCTTC. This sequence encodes CATRITGVAYGYTF.

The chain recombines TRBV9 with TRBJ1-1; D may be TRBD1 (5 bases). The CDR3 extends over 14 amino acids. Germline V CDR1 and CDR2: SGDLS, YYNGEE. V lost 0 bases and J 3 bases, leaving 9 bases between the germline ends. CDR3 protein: CASSVDLGDTEAFF. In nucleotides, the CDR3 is TGTGCCAGCAGCGTAGATCTGGGGGACACTGAAGCTTTCTTT.

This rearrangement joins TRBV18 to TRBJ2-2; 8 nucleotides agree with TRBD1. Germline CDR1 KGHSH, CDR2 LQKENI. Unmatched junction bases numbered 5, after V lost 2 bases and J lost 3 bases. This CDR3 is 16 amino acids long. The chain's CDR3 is CASSPAGGAYTGELFF. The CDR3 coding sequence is TGTGCCAGCTCACCAGCAGGGGGCGCTTACACCGGGGAGCTGTTTTTT.